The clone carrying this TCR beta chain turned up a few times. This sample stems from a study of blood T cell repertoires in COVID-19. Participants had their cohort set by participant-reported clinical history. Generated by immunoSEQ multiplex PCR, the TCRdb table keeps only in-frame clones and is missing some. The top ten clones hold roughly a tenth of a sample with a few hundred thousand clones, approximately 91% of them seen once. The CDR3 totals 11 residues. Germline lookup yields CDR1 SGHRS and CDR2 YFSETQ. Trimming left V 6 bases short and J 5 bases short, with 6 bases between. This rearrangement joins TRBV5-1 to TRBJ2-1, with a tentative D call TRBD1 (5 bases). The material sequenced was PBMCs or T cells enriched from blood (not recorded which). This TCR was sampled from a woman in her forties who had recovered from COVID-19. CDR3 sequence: CASKGNNEQFF. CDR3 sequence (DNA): TGCGCCAGCAAGGGGAACAATGAGCAGTTCTTC.